The text below deals with one TCR beta chain. The CDR3 totals 15 residues. Germline V CDR1 and CDR2: SNHLY, FYNNEI. V was pared by 4 bases and J by 0 bases, with 3 bases of the junction left unmatched. The sample is drawn from a study of blood T cell repertoires in COVID-19. Study context: PBMCs, B-cell-depleted T cells, or T cells were the source of the cDNA or gDNA that made up the material.

Here immunoSEQ multiplex PCR was the method, and the copy in TCRdb shows in-frame clones only, minus some. The data contain 200,000 to 250,000 clones, about 80% of them seen just once; the ten biggest clones take up around 1.8%. The material sequenced was peripheral blood. This clonotype originated in a woman older than 75 with acute or convalescent COVID-19. The chain has TRBV2 and TRBJ1-3; TRBD1 agrees at 7 bases. Written as DNA, the CDR3 is TGTGCCAGCAGTGGCGGGACAGCCTCTGGAAACACCATATATTTT. It translates to CASSGGTASGNTIYF.